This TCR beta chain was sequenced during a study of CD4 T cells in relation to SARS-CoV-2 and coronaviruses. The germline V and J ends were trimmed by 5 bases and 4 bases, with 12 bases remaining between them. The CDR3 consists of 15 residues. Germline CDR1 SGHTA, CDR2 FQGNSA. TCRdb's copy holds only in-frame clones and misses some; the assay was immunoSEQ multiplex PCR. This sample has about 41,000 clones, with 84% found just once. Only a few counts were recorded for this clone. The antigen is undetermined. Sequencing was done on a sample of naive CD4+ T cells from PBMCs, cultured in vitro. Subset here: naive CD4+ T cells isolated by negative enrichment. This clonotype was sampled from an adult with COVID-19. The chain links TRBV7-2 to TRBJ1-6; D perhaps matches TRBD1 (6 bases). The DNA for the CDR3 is TGTGCCAGCAGCCCCGGGACATTATATAATTCACCCCTCCACTTT. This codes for CASSPGTLYNSPLHF.